This passage covers 16 T cell receptor beta chains from one sample sequenced in a study of shared clonotypes between healthy human individuals. Sequencing used immunoSEQ multiplex PCR; TCRdb keeps in-frame clones, though not all of them. The table lists around 560,000 clones, 85% to 95% of them singletons. Naive CD8 cells, CD45RO-negative and positively selected for CCR7, excluded terminally differentiated effector memory CD45RA+ cells. Sequenced: naive CD8+ T cells sorted from blood. Receptor source: a woman in her twenties or thirties in good health.

The J gene is TRBJ2-7, the V gene TRBV11-2, with a weak D call TRBD2 (6 bases). V lost 5 bases and J 2 bases, leaving 16 bases between the germline ends. The CDR3 has 15 residues. Germline V gene data show CDR1 as SGHAT and CDR2 as FQNNGV. The chain's CDR3 is CASSAGAGGTYEQYF. In DNA form, the CDR3 reads TGTGCCAGCAGCGCGGGCGCTGGCGGGACCTACGAGCAGTACTTC.

This sequence joins TRBV2 and TRBJ1-1, with D hard to call. CDR3 size: 19 residues. The germline CDR1 and CDR2 sequences are SNHLY and FYNNEI. V dropped 2 bases and J dropped 1 base, with 23 bases sitting between them. This CDR3 is CASSESPFLEISENTEAFF. CDR3 bases: TGTGCCAGCAGTGAATCTCCTTTTTTGGAGATTTCGGAGAACACTGAAGCTTTCTTT. The whole variable domain, filled in from reference TRBV2 and TRBJ1-1, reads EPEVTQTPSHQVTQMGQEVILRCVPISNHLYFYWYRQILGQKVEFLVSFYNNEISEKSEIFDDQFSVERPDGSNFTLKIRSTKLEDSAMYFCASSESPFLEISENTEAFFGQGTRLTVV.

The table lists this clone with a count of one. This chain joins TRBV5-4 and TRBJ2-4, with D possibly being TRBD2 (5 bases). The CDR3 has 13 residues. Germline CDR1 SGHNT, CDR2 YYREEE (reference sequence). The V and J ends lost 4 bases and 8 bases respectively, with 13 bases between them. In DNA form, the CDR3 reads TGTGCCAGCAGCGGGAGTGAGACTTACATTCAGTACTTC. Amino acid sequence: CASSGSETYIQYF. The whole variable domain, filled in from reference TRBV5-4 and TRBJ2-4, reads ETGVTQSPTHLIKTRGQQVTLRCSSQSGHNTVSWYQQALGQGPQFIFQYYREEENGRGNFPPRFSGLQFPNYSSELNVNALELDDSALYLCASSGSETYIQYFGAGTRLSVL.

The chain recombines TRBV9 with TRBJ2-1; D tentatively fits TRBD1 or TRBD2 (5 bases each). In germline, CDR1 is SGDLS, CDR2 YYNGEE. CDR3 length: 15 residues. V lost 4 bases, J lost 6 bases, and 17 bases lay in between. CDR3 DNA sequence: TGTGCCAGCAGCCGTGAAGGGACCCCTACCAATGAGCAGTTCTTC. Protein: CASSREGTPTNEQFF.

This sequence joins TRBV7-2 and TRBJ2-7; D possibly corresponds to TRBD2 (6 bases). The germline V and J ends were trimmed by 5 bases and 0 bases, with 14 bases remaining between them. Germline values: CDR1 SGHTA, CDR2 FQGNSA. This CDR3 is 15 amino acids long. For the CDR3, the DNA is TGTGCCAGCAGCGTATGGGGGGTTCCCTCCTACGAGCAGTACTTC. It translates to CASSVWGVPSYEQYF.

Comment on this clone: Distinct nucleotide sequences in the sample also encode this CDR3. The rearrangement links TRBV19 to TRBJ2-7; D is uncertain. Germline V gene data show CDR1 as LNHDA and CDR2 as SQIVND (reference sequence). CDR3 length: 13 residues. The V and J ends lost 1 base and 1 base respectively, with 5 bases between them. CDR3 nucleotide sequence: TGTGCCAGTAGTATAGGGCTGTCCTACGAGCAGTACTTC. Translated: CASSIGLSYEQYF.

The genes are TRBV5-4 and TRBJ2-3, with 11 bases that match TRBD2. Germline V gene sequence: CDR1 SGHNT, CDR2 YYREEE (reference sequence). This CDR3 spans 18 amino acids. The V and J ends lost 0 bases and 5 bases, in that order; junction bases with no gene match: 11. CDR3 sequence (DNA): TGTGCCAGCAGCTTGGGAGTGACTAGCGGGGAAAGGGGAGATACGCAGTATTTT. Translation: CASSLGVTSGERGDTQYF.

Of note for this clone: The junction departs from germline at one end; a sequencing error may be responsible. This chain connects TRBV6-5 to TRBJ2-7; D is undetermined. Germline V CDR1 and CDR2: MNHEY, SVGAGI. This CDR3 has 16 amino acids. The chain's CDR3 is CASNYGYVASSYEQYF. Written as DNA, the CDR3 is TGTGCCAGCAATTACGGGTATGTAGCATCCTCCTACGAGCAGTACTTC.

CDR3 region: CASDGINYAEQYF. Written as DNA, the CDR3 is TGTGCCAGCGACGGGATCAACTACGCTGAGCAGTACTTC. The rearrangement joins TRBV6-1 to TRBJ2-7, with D possibly matching TRBD2 (5 bases). The CDR3 length is 13 residues. Germline V gives CDR1 MNHNS, CDR2 SASEGT. Trimming pared 8 bases from V and 7 bases from J, leaving 18 bases between.

The J gene is TRBJ1-5, the V gene TRBV15, with 7 positions matching TRBD1. Germline V lookup: CDR1 LNHNV, CDR2 YYDKDF (reference sequence). Losses at the gene ends were 0 bases for V and 4 bases for J; bases not matched to a gene: 0. The CDR3 runs 14 residues. CDR3 sequence (DNA): TGTGCCACCAGCAGAGAACAGGGGAATCAGCCCCAGCATTTT. It is translated as CATSREQGNQPQHF.

The rearrangement uses TRBV27 and TRBJ2-7; 8 bases fit TRBD2. The CDR3 covers 15 residues. Germline CDR1 MNHEY, CDR2 SMNVEV (reference sequence). Trimming at V came to 5 bases and at J to 3 bases, leaving 9 bases not matched to a gene. The CDR3 DNA is TGTGCCAGCAGTCCCAACCTAGCGGGTCTCTACGAGCAGTACTTC. Translation gives CASSPNLAGLYEQYF.

This rearrangement joins TRBV28 to TRBJ1-1; D not certain. This CDR3 spans 15 amino acids. The V end was cut by 4 bases, the J end by 3 bases, with 15 bases between. In germline, CDR1 is MDHEN, CDR2 SYDVKM. The CDR3 loop reads CASSSRTELDTEAFF. The DNA for the CDR3 is TGTGCCAGCAGTTCGAGGACGGAGCTGGACACTGAAGCTTTCTTT.

Only one count was recorded for this clone. The chain joins TRBV19 to TRBJ2-7; TRBD2 aligns across 12 bases. This CDR3 has 14 residues. Germline loops: CDR1 LNHDA, CDR2 SQIVND (reference sequence). V lost 4 bases and J lost 3; bases outside the gene matches: 1. The CDR3 is CASSTGLAGYEQYF. In nucleotides, the CDR3 is TGTGCCAGTAGTACGGGACTAGCGGGCTACGAGCAGTACTTC.

The chain has TRBV7-9 and TRBJ1-1; weak D call: TRBD1 (6 bases). In germline, CDR1 is SEHNR, CDR2 FQNEAQ (reference sequence). The CDR3 consists of 14 residues. Trimming removed 5 bases at V and 11 bases at J, with 21 bases between. The CDR3 DNA reads as TGTGCCAGCAGCGAAACGACAGGACCTAGGCGGGCTTTCTTT. Residues: CASSETTGPRRAFF.

This chain links TRBV27 with TRBJ1-6, with D perhaps matching TRBD1 (6 bases). Germline-derived CDR1 and CDR2 are MNHEY and SMNVEV (reference sequence). V dropped 8 bases and J dropped 8 bases, with 16 bases sitting between them. CDR3 length: 14 residues. The CDR3 sequence: CASSPTGRYSPLHF. CDR3 nucleotides: TGTGCCAGCTCCCCCACAGGGCGGTATTCACCCCTCCACTTT.

This chain links TRBV28 with TRBJ1-5; D not certain. The CDR3 covers 13 residues. Trimming shortened V by 9 bases and J by 2 bases, and 11 bases separated the two germline ends. Germline assignment: CDR1 MDHEN and CDR2 SYDVKM. The CDR3 nucleotides read TGTGCCAGTCACGACGGAGGCAATCAGCCCCAGCATTTT. Its protein is CASHDGGNQPQHF.